This T cell receptor (beta chain) was profiled in a study of OX40 agonist ivuxolimab in advanced cancers. The CDR3 loop spans 15 amino acids. Germline V gene lookup returns CDR1 KGHSH and CDR2 LQKENI. The ends were cut back, 3 bases at V and 1 base at J, with 12 bases in the middle. This table comes from immunoSEQ multiplex PCR, and its TCRdb copy is limited to in-frame clones, with some not included. Among some 50,000 clones listed, around 87% were seen once. The study, taken as a whole, reports: Averaged across samples, CD8+ T cells carried more expanded clones than CD4+ did.

Concerning this clone: Its cognate antigen is unknown. The same CDR3 can be traced to other DNA sequences in this sample.

The sequencing here drew on CD4+ or CD8+ T cells sorted from blood, taken in a trial of the OX40 agonist ivuxolimab. The TCR originated in an adult with an advanced solid tumor such as melanoma, head and neck, liver or kidney cancer. The chain has TRBV18 and TRBJ1-1; TRBD1 might be the D (6 bases). This CDR3 is CASSPGRGGNTEAFF. The CDR3 DNA is TGTGCCAGCTCACCTGGACGAGGGGGGAACACTGAAGCTTTCTTT. Full variable domain (outside the CDR3, taken from reference TRBV18 and TRBJ1-1): NAGVMQNPRHLVRRRGQEARLRCSPMKGHSHVYWYRQLPEEGLKFMVYLQKENIIDESGMPKERFSAEFPKEGPSILRIQQVVRGDSAAYFCASSPGRGGNTEAFFGQGTRLTVV.